Given below is one TCR beta chain in context. This entry is derived from a study of blood T cell repertoires in COVID-19. Original processing methods: Reference gene primer amplification in the assay estimated nucleated cell counts. Assay used: immunoSEQ multiplex PCR; TCRdb lists only in-frame clones, some missing. That table furnishes V, J and clone size, whereas the DNA furnished D and trimming. The table lists around 120,000 clones, 80% to 90% of them singletons, with around 2.5% in the top ten. Cohort 3 recovery required two negative PCRs, clearance, or symptom resolution. Germline V CDR1 and CDR2: SEHNR, FQNEAQ (reference sequence). The ends lost 5 bases at V and 4 bases at J; junction bases unmatched: 2. This CDR3 is 13 amino acids long.

The source material was PBMCs or T cells enriched from blood (not recorded which). J is TRBJ1-1 and V is TRBV7-9, with TRBD1 identical over 9 bases. The receptor was derived from a woman aged 45-59 years who had recovered from COVID-19. The CDR3 nucleotides read TGTGCCAGCAGCCCGACAGGGGGCACTGAAGCTTTCTTT. It codes for CASSPTGGTEAFF.